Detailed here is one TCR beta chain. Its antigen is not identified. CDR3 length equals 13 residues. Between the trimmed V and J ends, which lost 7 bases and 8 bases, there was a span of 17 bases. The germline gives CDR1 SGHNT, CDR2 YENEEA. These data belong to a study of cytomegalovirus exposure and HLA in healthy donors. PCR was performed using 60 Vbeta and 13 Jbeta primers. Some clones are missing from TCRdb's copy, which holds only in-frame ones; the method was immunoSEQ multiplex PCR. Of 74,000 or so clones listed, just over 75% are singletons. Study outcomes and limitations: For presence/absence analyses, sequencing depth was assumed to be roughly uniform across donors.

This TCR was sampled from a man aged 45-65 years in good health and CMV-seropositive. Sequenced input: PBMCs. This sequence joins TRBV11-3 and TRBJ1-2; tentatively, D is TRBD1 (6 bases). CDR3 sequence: CASTKGDPNGYTF. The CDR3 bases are TGTGCCAGCACAAAGGGGGACCCGAACGGCTACACCTTC.